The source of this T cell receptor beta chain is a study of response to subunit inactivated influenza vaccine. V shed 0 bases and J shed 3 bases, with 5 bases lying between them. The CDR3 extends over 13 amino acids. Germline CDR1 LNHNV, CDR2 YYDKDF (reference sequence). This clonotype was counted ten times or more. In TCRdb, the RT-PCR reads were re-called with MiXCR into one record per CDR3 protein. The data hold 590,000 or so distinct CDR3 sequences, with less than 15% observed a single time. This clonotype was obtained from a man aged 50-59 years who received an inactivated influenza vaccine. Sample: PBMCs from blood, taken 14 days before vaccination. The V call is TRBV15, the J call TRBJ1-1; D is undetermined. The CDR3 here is CATSRDGHTEAFF. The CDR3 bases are TGTGCCACCAGCAGAGACGGACACACTGAAGCTTTCTTT.